The TCR beta chain described here comes from a study of T-cell memory formation after mild COVID-19. Study results and limitations: Proof of SARS-CoV-2 specificity was absent for the second-wave clones that crested on day 37.

In the case of this clonotype: Its antigen is unknown.

Constant-segment primers served in 5'RACE that generated TCR alpha and TCR beta cDNA libraries bearing sample barcodes and UMIs. TCRdb recomputed calls from the 5' RACE reads with MiXCR, one row per CDR3 protein. The table lists 350,000 to 500,000 distinct CDR3 sequences, about 25% of them singletons. The CDR3 is 16 amino acids. Germline V gives CDR1 SEHNR, CDR2 FQNEAQ (reference sequence). Trimming stripped 4 bases from V and 4 bases from J, with 19 bases between. V usage is TRBV7-9 and J usage is TRBJ1-2; D unresolved. The origin of this receptor is an adult woman who had mild COVID-19 (a few samples of this study predate the infection). Cell type and time point are not known. The sequencing input was PBMCs or a T cell subset sorted from them (not recorded which). CDR3 sequence (DNA): TGTGCCAGCAGCTCACCCAAAAGTGGTAACCTCTATGGCTACACCTTC. Protein: CASSSPKSGNLYGYTF. The full variable domain, completed using reference TRBV7-9 and TRBJ1-2, is DTGVSQNPRHKITKRGQNVTFRCDPISEHNRLYWYRQTLGQGPEFLTYFQNEAQLEKSRLLSDRFSAERPKGSFSTLEIQRTEQGDSAMYLCASSSPKSGNLYGYTFGSGTRLTVV.